This TCR beta chain was sequenced in a study of blood T cell repertoires in COVID-19 (dated by TCRdb to 2020 to 2022). Study-level background: Collaborator samples came from the United States, Italy and Spain and covered acute and convalescent phases of COVID-19. Deeply sampled blood TCRbeta repertoires from subjects exposed to, actively infected with, or recovered from COVID-19 were included in the dataset. Where available, HLA class I and class II types were taken from metadata supplied by the sample provider and were not determined by assay-based typing. The repertoires were released in a freely available public database meant as a resource for research on the immune response to SARS-CoV-2. Nearly every sample came with metadata listing a de-identified subject ID, COVID-19 status, age in years and sex. The samples were drawn from the first 160 participants of the ongoing ImmuneRACE study and from over a thousand subjects provided by 6 global collaborators. The prospective study material was composed of cDNA or gDNA derived from T cells, B-cell-depleted T cells, or PBMCs. What the authors observed across the whole study: How much clinical and demographic metadata was included differed by source and by participant, and the metadata was provided uncurated.

Including the terminal cysteine and phenylalanine, the CDR3 comprises 17 residues. Of the read, only the CDR3 DNA is kept; its 51 bases are in frame from base 1. For CDR1 and CDR2, the germline V gene lists SGHNT and YENEEA. V trim: 3 bases; J trim: 0 bases; unmatched bases: 11. At one collaborating source in Seattle, patients were enrolled during active infection and were followed longitudinally through the course of disease. Whole blood was collected in K2EDTA tubes by collaborating institutions according to the institutions' own protocols. For TCRbeta analysis, collaborators shipped samples as frozen whole blood, isolated PBMCs, or DNA extracted from either of those sample types. The immunoSEQ Assay, a bias-controlled multiplex PCR, was used to amplify TCRbeta CDR3 regions from genomic DNA. The original methods were these. Within the assay, amplification of reference gene primers was used to estimate how many nucleated cells each sample contained. To quantify the absolute abundance of each unique TCRbeta CDR3 rearrangement, sequence reads were collapsed and filtered. For each sample, productive Simpson clonality was calculated as the square root of Simpson's diversity index across productive rearrangements. In its TCRdb copy, this immuneACCESS table keeps in-frame sequences only and misses some clones. Where compared with another copy, unresolved V genes explain less than half of these, and the others have no known cause. V and J calls and clone size follow that table, whereas D and trimming were derived from the DNA. The sample table shows 170,000 or so clones, and 80% to 90% are seen once. Clones ranked in the top ten supply approximately 12% of the sample.

Concerning this clone: The target of this receptor is not known. The input lacks base qualities; no much larger clone sits a single base away.

This chain is built from TRBV11-3 and TRBJ2-7, and 7 bases in between align with TRBD1. The origin of this receptor is a woman aged 70-85 years with COVID-19, enrolled during active disease. The sequenced sample consisted of peripheral blood. The sequenced DNA: TGTGCCAGCAGCTTTGGTCCGACAGGGTCGGCCTCCTACGAGCAGTACTTC. This is translated as CASSFGPTGSASYEQYF.